This TCR beta chain appears in the sequencing data of a study of OX40 agonist ivuxolimab in advanced cancers. Looked up from germline, CDR1 is SEHNR and CDR2 is FQNEAQ (reference sequence). The CDR3 extends over 14 amino acids. V was clipped by 1 base and J by 4 bases, with 10 bases between them. Here immunoSEQ multiplex PCR was the method, and the copy in TCRdb shows in-frame clones only, minus some. Among 20,000 to 30,000 clones listed, about 76% were seen once. The material was CD4+ or CD8+ T cells sorted from blood, obtained in a trial of the OX40 agonist ivuxolimab. The rearrangement uses TRBV7-9 and TRBJ1-1; D not resolved. This TCR derives from an adult with an advanced solid tumor such as melanoma, head and neck, liver or kidney cancer. In DNA form, the CDR3 reads TGTGCCAGCAGCTTAGTGTCCAGACTCACTGAAGCTTTCTTT. Its protein is CASSLVSRLTEAFF.